Below, 32 T cell receptor beta chains from the same sample are listed, as sequenced in a study of response to subunit inactivated influenza vaccine. MiXCR, run by TCRdb on the RT-PCR reads, gives a single entry per CDR3 protein. Among roughly 520,000 distinct CDR3 sequences, about 25% were seen once, and the ten largest hold approximately 2%. Sequencing used CD4+ T cells sorted from PBMCs, obtained roughly 5 days after vaccination. These receptors all come from a man in his fifties or sixties who received an inactivated influenza vaccine.

A few counts support this clonotype. The rearrangement uses TRBV7-9 and TRBJ1-4, with 7 positions matching TRBD1. CDR3 length: 15 amino acids. Germline V gene lookup returns CDR1 SEHNR and CDR2 FQNEAQ (reference sequence). V was clipped by 2 bases and J by 8 bases; unmatched bases: 8. CDR3 loop: CASSLNTGVKEKLFF. DNA for the CDR3: TGTGCCAGCAGCTTAAACACAGGGGTGAAAGAAAAACTGTTTTTT.

The rearrangement uses TRBV4-3 and TRBJ2-5; the D gene is possibly TRBD2 (6 bases). There are 15 residues in the CDR3. Germline V lookup: CDR1 LGHNA, CDR2 YSLEER. Trimming left V 4 bases short and J 1 base short, with 13 bases between. The CDR3 reads CASSRAGRTQETQYF. As DNA, the CDR3 is TGCGCCAGCAGCCGCGCGGGACGTACCCAAGAGACCCAGTACTTC.

The chain has TRBV12-3 or TRBV12-4 and TRBJ1-1; 9 bases agree with TRBD1. This CDR3 has 14 residues. The J segment lost 6 bases and the V segment lost 7 bases, leaving 9 bases of the junction unmatched. CDR3 nucleotides: TGTGCCAGCAATTTGGGGACAGGGTTCTCTGAAGCTTTCTTT. Its protein is CASNLGTGFSEAFF.

The rearrangement uses TRBV5-1 and TRBJ2-3; maybe TRBD2 (5 bases). Germline-derived CDR1 and CDR2 are SGHRS and YFSETQ. The CDR3 sequence is 15 residues long. V was shortened by 3 bases and J by 0 bases, with 11 bases between the two germline ends. The chain's CDR3 is CASSSGRTSTDTQYF. The CDR3 DNA sequence: TGCGCCAGCAGCTCCGGTCGGACTAGCACAGATACGCAGTATTTT. The full variable domain, with the rest looked up from reference TRBV5-1 and TRBJ2-3, is KAGVTQTPRYLIKTRGQQVTLSCSPISGHRSVSWYQQTPGQGLQFLFEYFSETQRNKGNFPGRFSGRQFSNSRSEMNVSTLELGDSALYLCASSSGRTSTDTQYFGPGTRLTVL.

The chain carries TRBV20-1 and TRBJ2-7; 11 nucleotides align to TRBD2. V lost 6 bases, J lost 1 base, and 8 bases stayed unmatched. Germline lookup yields CDR1 DFQATT and CDR2 SNEGSKA (reference sequence). The CDR3 consists of 15 residues. CDR3 residues: CSAIPSGRTSYEQYF. The DNA of the CDR3 is TGCAGTGCCATACCTAGCGGGAGGACGTCCTACGAGCAGTACTTC.

The rearrangement joins TRBV9 to TRBJ1-2; possible D gene TRBD1, 5 bases. Looked up from germline, CDR1 is SGDLS and CDR2 is YYNGEE. The CDR3 length is 13 residues. Trimming removed 4 bases at V and 6 bases at J, with 13 bases between. CDR3 loop: CASSRGDLDGYTF. CDR3 bases: TGTGCCAGCAGCAGGGGTGATCTGGATGGCTACACCTTC.

In DNA, the CDR3 is TGCAGCGACAGGACTAGTTGGGATACGCAGTATTTT. Translating it yields CSDRTSWDTQYF. V and J are TRBV29-1 and TRBJ2-3; 7 positions agree with TRBD2. The V segment lost 7 bases and the J segment 6 bases; nucleotides outside the gene matches: 7. Per germline, CDR1 SQVTM and CDR2 ANQGSEA. The CDR3 sequence is 12 residues long.

The V gene is TRBV3-1, the J gene TRBJ2-7; D might be TRBD2 (5 bases). The V gene's germline CDR1 is LGHDT and CDR2 YNNKEL (reference sequence). There are 12 residues in the CDR3. V dropped 1 base and J dropped 6 bases, with 7 bases sitting between them. The CDR3 nucleotides read TGTGCCAGCAGCCAAGGACTATTCGAGCAGTACTTC. Amino acid sequence: CASSQGLFEQYF.

This chain joins TRBV6-5 and TRBJ1-4; D unclear. V lost 0 bases to trimming and J lost 8 bases, with 13 bases between them. Germline-derived CDR1 and CDR2 are MNHEY and SVGAGI. The CDR3 spans 15 residues. The CDR3 here is CASSYSRGSGEKLFF. Written as DNA, the CDR3 is TGTGCCAGCAGTTACTCTAGAGGATCCGGCGAAAAACTGTTTTTT.

The V and J genes are TRBV19 and TRBJ2-7, with TRBD2 identical over 13 bases. V lost 7 bases and J lost 5; bases outside the gene matches: 5. Per the germline V gene, CDR1 is LNHDA and CDR2 is SQIVND (reference sequence). CDR3 size: 14 residues. The CDR3 is CASKTTSGRNEQYF. The CDR3 DNA is TGTGCCAGTAAAACGACTAGCGGGAGGAACGAGCAGTACTTC.

The chain employs TRBV10-2 and TRBJ2-1; 8 bases are shared with TRBD2. This CDR3 is built from 15 residues. Germline CDR1 is WSHSY and CDR2 is SAAADI. V lost 6 bases, J lost 14 bases, and 18 bases stayed unmatched. The CDR3 loop reads CASSLEGGAGGVKFF. The CDR3 DNA reads as TGCGCCAGCAGCCTAGAGGGAGGCGCCGGGGGGGTGAAGTTCTTC.

The V gene is TRBV18, the J gene TRBJ1-1; TRBD1 matches at 7 bases. V lost 6 bases and J lost 4; bases outside the gene matches: 8. The CDR3 spans 14 residues. Germline CDR1 and CDR2: KGHSH and LQKENI. The CDR3 coding sequence is TGTGCCAGCTCGCGCACAGGGGAAGCCACTGAAGCTTTCTTT. Protein sequence: CASSRTGEATEAFF.

In this sample, this clonotype turned up a few times. CDR3 coding DNA: TGCGCCAGCAGCTTGGAACCGGGAGGCTACACCTTC. This translates into CASSLEPGGYTF. This chain links TRBV5-1 with TRBJ1-2; D gene ambiguous. The CDR3 has 12 residues. The germline V and J ends were trimmed by 0 bases and 8 bases, with 8 bases remaining between them. Germline-derived CDR1 and CDR2 are SGHRS and YFSETQ.

The chain joins TRBV24-1 to TRBJ1-3; D not resolved. CDR3 length: 17 amino acids. From germline, CDR1 is KGHDR and CDR2 SFDVKD. The V and J ends lost 2 bases and 0 bases respectively, with 13 bases between them. CDR3 amino acids: CATSDSPGSYSGNTIYF. DNA of the CDR3: TGTGCCACCAGTGATTCGCCTGGGAGTTACTCTGGAAACACCATATATTTT.

The sample holds a few counts of this clonotype. This chain uses TRBV20-1 with TRBJ2-1; D assignment may be TRBD1 or TRBD2 (5 bases each). Between the trimmed V and J ends, which lost 3 bases and 8 bases, there was a span of 20 bases. CDR3 length: 15 amino acids. Looked up from germline, CDR1 is DFQATT and CDR2 is SNEGSKA (reference sequence). DNA of the CDR3: TGCAGTGCTAGCACGGGACCTGCCCGGTGGGATGAGCAGTTCTTC. This codes for CSASTGPARWDEQFF.

The chain has TRBV6-2 or TRBV6-3 and TRBJ2-7; a possible D gene is TRBD2 (6 bases). The length of the CDR3 is 13 residues. Germline CDR1 and CDR2: MNHEY and SVGEGT. V was trimmed by 4 bases and J by 3 bases, leaving 10 bases between them. CDR3 nucleotide sequence: TGTGCCAGCAGTTTGGGACTGAACTACGAGCAGTACTTC. It translates to CASSLGLNYEQYF.

This clonotype was counted between two and nine times. The CDR3 region is CASSFGQLSTDTQYF. CDR3 DNA: TGTGCCAGCAGCTTCGGACAGCTCAGCACAGATACGCAGTATTTT. The chain employs TRBV9 and TRBJ2-3; TRBD1 is a possible D gene (6 bases). Germline assignment: CDR1 SGDLS and CDR2 YYNGEE. The CDR3 is 15 residues long. V gave up 4 bases and J gave up 0 bases, with 12 bases separating them.

The rearrangement links TRBV4-2 to TRBJ2-1; D unclear. This CDR3 comprises 16 residues. The V and J ends lost 4 bases and 0 bases respectively, with 13 bases between them. Germline V gives CDR1 LGHNA, CDR2 YNFKEQ. The CDR3 spells CASSRDQVYSYNEQFF. The CDR3 nucleotides are TGTGCCAGCAGCCGAGATCAGGTATACTCCTACAATGAGCAGTTCTTC.

The sample holds a few counts of this clonotype. J is TRBJ2-2 and V is TRBV7-2; D remains ambiguous. This CDR3 is built from 12 residues. Trimming removed 5 bases from V and 3 bases from J, with 4 bases in between. Germline-derived CDR1 and CDR2 are SGHTA and FQGNSA. The DNA for the CDR3 is TGTGCCAGCAGCCGATACACCGGGGAGCTGTTTTTT. This translates into CASSRYTGELFF.

The chain joins TRBV5-1 to TRBJ2-7, with 7 bases matching TRBD1. Germline-derived CDR1 and CDR2 are SGHRS and YFSETQ. After removal of 2 bases from V and 6 bases from J, the junction contained 14 bases not matched to a gene. The CDR3 has 16 amino acids. CDR3 DNA sequence: TGCGCCAGCAGCTTCCTGACAGGGAAGGCGACGGGCGAGCAGTACTTC. This sequence encodes CASSFLTGKATGEQYF.

The rearrangement uses TRBV6-1 and TRBJ1-1, with 9 positions matching TRBD1. The V and J ends lost 5 bases and 3 bases, in that order; junction bases with no gene match: 10. Germline CDR1 and CDR2: MNHNS and SASEGT. The length of the CDR3 is 16 residues. Here the CDR3 DNA reads TGTGCCAGCAGTACCCCCTCGACAGGGGGTGACACTGAAGCTTTCTTT. Protein sequence: CASSTPSTGGDTEAFF.

This clonotype has a handful of counts. The chain carries TRBV7-2 and TRBJ2-5; D uncertain. Per germline, CDR1 SGHTA and CDR2 FQGNSA. V shed 2 bases and J shed 5 bases, with 9 bases lying between them. The CDR3 has 13 amino acids. The CDR3 protein is CASSLIRLETQYF. The CDR3 nucleotides are TGTGCCAGCAGCTTAATTCGCCTGGAGACCCAGTACTTC.

The chain has TRBV29-1 and TRBJ2-5; 7 bases fit TRBD1. Germline trimming cut 7 bases from V and 4 bases from J; bases unmatched to any gene: 9. Looked up from germline, CDR1 is SQVTM and CDR2 is ANQGSEA. The CDR3 runs to 13 residues. The CDR3 reads CSADRVQGETQYF. Here the CDR3 DNA reads TGCAGCGCCGACAGGGTACAGGGAGAGACCCAGTACTTC.

The chain recombines TRBV6-1 with TRBJ2-5; the match to TRBD1 covers 11 bases. This CDR3 comprises 14 residues. In germline, CDR1 is MNHNS, CDR2 SASEGT. V dropped 6 bases and J dropped 7; count of bases not matched to a gene: 7. Here the CDR3 DNA reads TGTGCCAGCAGCCAGGACAGGGGGCTGGTGACCCAGTACTTC. Translated, it gives CASSQDRGLVTQYF.

This clonotype has only a few counts. The V and J genes are TRBV7-9 and TRBJ2-7; maybe TRBD1 (6 bases). Germline CDR1 is SEHNR and CDR2 is FQNEAQ (reference sequence). The CDR3 covers 12 residues. V lost 5 bases, J lost 5 bases, and 10 bases lay in between. The CDR3 nucleotides read TGTGCCAGCAGCCGCAGGGACAACGAGCAGTACTTC. Protein product: CASSRRDNEQYF.

The gene calls are TRBV7-2 and TRBJ2-4; D is possibly TRBD2 (5 bases). This CDR3 is 17 amino acids long. Germline V CDR1 and CDR2: SGHTA, FQGNSA. V was pared by 5 bases and J by 6 bases, with 23 bases between. The CDR3 is CASSPRGLYLGANIQYF. Written as DNA, the CDR3 is TGTGCCAGCAGCCCCCGAGGGTTATACTTAGGTGCAAACATTCAGTACTTC.

This chain connects TRBV15 to TRBJ2-3; D remains ambiguous. Trimming removed 1 base at V and 9 bases at J, with 11 bases between. CDR1 and CDR2 (germline): LNHNV, YYDKDF (reference sequence). The CDR3 length is 13 residues. The CDR3 loop is CATSRGLSETQYF. CDR3 DNA sequence: TGTGCCACCAGCAGAGGTTTGTCCGAGACGCAGTATTTT. The whole variable domain, filled in from reference TRBV15 and TRBJ2-3, reads DAMVIQNPRYQVTQFGKPVTLSCSQTLNHNVMYWYQQKSSQAPKLLFHYYDKDFNNEADTPDNFQSRRPNTSFCFLDIRSPGLGDTAMYLCATSRGLSETQYFGPGTRLTVL.

This clonotype was picked up a small number of times. This chain uses TRBV7-2 with TRBJ2-5; 14 bases line up with TRBD2. The CDR3 has 18 residues. Per the germline V gene, CDR1 is SGHTA and CDR2 is FQGNSA. V trimming: 0 bases; J trimming: 2 bases; junction bases outside the gene matches: 5. CDR3 loop: CASSLARLAGGNQETQYF. CDR3 nucleotides: TGTGCCAGCAGCTTAGCCCGACTAGCGGGAGGGAATCAAGAGACCCAGTACTTC.

V is TRBV7-2 and J is TRBJ2-1; 8 bases fit TRBD2. J lost 0 bases, V lost 0 bases, and 10 bases had no gene match. This CDR3 spans 19 amino acids. Germline values: CDR1 SGHTA, CDR2 FQGNSA. In nucleotides, the CDR3 is TGTGCCAGCAGCTTAGCCGCTCTAGGCGGGAGGAGCTCCTACAATGAGCAGTTCTTC. It is translated as CASSLAALGGRSSYNEQFF.

CDR3: CASSLGQPGDIQYF. The DNA of the CDR3 is TGTGCCAGCAGCTTAGGACAACCGGGGGACATTCAGTACTTC. V usage is TRBV7-9 and J usage is TRBJ2-4; tentative D call: TRBD2 (6 bases). There are 14 residues in the CDR3. The germline V gene encodes CDR1 SEHNR and CDR2 FQNEAQ (reference sequence). Trimming took 1 base from V and 8 from J, leaving 12 bases between them.

The V call is TRBV28, the J call TRBJ2-7; 7 bases are a match to TRBD2. This CDR3 comprises 14 residues. Germline V gene data show CDR1 as MDHEN and CDR2 as SYDVKM. V was clipped by 7 bases and J by 3 bases; unmatched bases: 9. CDR3 bases: TGTGCCAGCACCCAGATAGCGGGTGTCTACGAGCAGTACTTC. This translates into CASTQIAGVYEQYF.

This clonotype showed up just a few times. V and J are TRBV10-3 and TRBJ1-2; D unresolved. CDR1 is ENHRY and CDR2 is SYGVKD in the germline V gene. This CDR3 comprises 15 residues. The V gene lost 6 bases and the J gene lost 5 bases, with 19 bases spanning the gap. Written as DNA, the CDR3 is TGTGCCATCAGCGCGCTTACTCAGGCTTCGTATGGCTACACCTTC. Translated: CAISALTQASYGYTF.